The 26 T cell receptor beta chains below come from one sample, sequenced in a study of human thymus T cells. The repertoire was sequenced with immunoSEQ multiplex PCR; TCRdb's copy has only in-frame clones and lacks some. The sample contains approximately 46,000 clones, over 90% of which appear only once. Sequencing was carried out using blood. The receptors were sampled from a girl under three years old with a congenital heart defect but otherwise immunologically healthy.

This clone was seen just once. V usage is TRBV18 and J usage is TRBJ1-4, with 9 positions matching TRBD1. The CDR3 has 15 residues. Germline CDR1 is KGHSH and CDR2 is LQKENI. V trimming: 6 bases; J trimming: 8 bases; junction bases outside the gene matches: 10. For the CDR3, the DNA is TGTGCCAGCTCTCGTCCGGGACAGGGTGGCGAAAAACTGTTTTTT. As protein: CASSRPGQGGEKLFF.

The V and J genes are TRBV12-2 and TRBJ2-2; TRBD2, the table's D call, was not compared with the DNA. TRBV12-2 counts as a pseudogene. This CDR3 spans 20 amino acids. This CDR3 reads CASRLVGTSDPDTNTGELFF. The CDR3 region has the DNA TGTGCAAGTCGCTTAGTGGGGACTAGCGATCCAGATACGAACACCGGGGAGCTGTTTTTT.

V gene TRBV9 combines with J gene TRBJ2-7; TRBD2 agrees at 9 bases. The CDR3 consists of 16 residues. V gave up 0 bases and J gave up 4 bases; unmatched junction bases: 8. CDR1 is SGDLS, CDR2 YYNGEE, per germline. The CDR3 spells CASSVGWGSGRYEQYF. The CDR3 DNA reads TGTGCCAGCAGCGTAGGATGGGGCAGCGGGAGGTACGAGCAGTACTTC.

The chain joins TRBV11-3 to TRBJ2-1, with 10 bases fitting TRBD2. V gave up 5 bases and J gave up 2 bases; unmatched junction bases: 3. The CDR3 length is 15 residues. The germline CDR1 and CDR2 sequences are SGHNT and YENEEA. CDR3 DNA: TGTGCCAGCAGCCCTAGCGGGGGACCCTACAATGAGCAGTTCTTC. Amino acid sequence: CASSPSGGPYNEQFF.

The CDR3 bases are TGCAGCGTTGGCCGGACAGGCGGAACCTACGAGCAGTACTTC. The encoded protein is CSVGRTGGTYEQYF. The V call is TRBV29-1, the J call TRBJ2-7; TRBD1 matches 7 bases. The CDR3 extends over 14 amino acids. V lost 4 bases and J lost 2; bases outside the gene matches: 8. Germline values: CDR1 SQVTM, CDR2 ANQGSEA.

V and J are TRBV4-2 and TRBJ1-3; D gene uncertain. Germline V gene lookup returns CDR1 LGHNA and CDR2 YNFKEQ. Trimming removed 1 base from V and 1 base from J, with 11 bases in between. The CDR3 contains 16 residues. The CDR3 DNA reads TGTGCCAGCAGCCAAGTAATTCCGATATCTGGAAACACCATATATTTT. It is translated as CASSQVIPISGNTIYF.

J is TRBJ1-1 and V is TRBV29-1, with 7 bases lining up with TRBD1. The trim removed 4 bases at V and 5 bases at J, leaving 4 bases unmatched. Germline CDR1 and CDR2: SQVTM and ANQGSEA. The CDR3 loop spans 12 amino acids. CDR3 in amino acids: CSVGTGRTEAFF. The CDR3 bases are TGCAGCGTTGGGACAGGTCGGACTGAAGCTTTCTTT.

In DNA form, the CDR3 reads TGTGCCACCAGCAGAGATCCCAATAAGGGATCCTATGGCTACACCTTC. Its translation is CATSRDPNKGSYGYTF. The V and J genes are TRBV15 and TRBJ1-2; no firm D call. The CDR3 length is 16 residues. Germline assignment: CDR1 LNHNV and CDR2 YYDKDF (reference sequence). V dropped 0 bases and J dropped 4 bases, with 15 bases sitting between them. The entire variable domain, with the rest obtained from reference TRBV15 and TRBJ1-2, is as follows: DAMVIQNPRYQVTQFGKPVTLSCSQTLNHNVMYWYQQKSSQAPKLLFHYYDKDFNNEADTPDNFQSRRPNTSFCFLDIRSPGLGDTAMYLCATSRDPNKGSYGYTFGSGTRLTVV.

This clone showed up just once. This rearrangement joins TRBV4-2 to TRBJ2-1; the D gene could be TRBD1 or TRBD2 (5 bases each). Germline CDR1 reads LGHNA; CDR2 reads YNFKEQ. The CDR3 totals 17 residues. V lost 0 bases and J 5 bases, leaving 17 bases between the germline ends. CDR3 bases: TGTGCCAGCAGCCAAGACCCAGGGAGCCCCCGAAACAATGAGCAGTTCTTC. It encodes CASSQDPGSPRNNEQFF.

This chain joins TRBV11-2 and TRBJ1-1; 8 bases agree with TRBD1. The CDR3 runs 18 residues. V dropped 5 bases and J dropped 3; count of bases not matched to a gene: 17. The V gene's germline CDR1 is SGHAT and CDR2 FQNNGV. This CDR3 is CASSTRQGLGTLDTEAFF. The CDR3 bases are TGTGCCAGCAGCACCCGACAGGGGTTGGGTACCTTGGACACTGAAGCTTTCTTT.

CDR3 sequence: CVRSYAFSGNTIYF. CDR3 sequence (DNA): TGTGTCAGAAGTTACGCGTTCTCTGGAAACACCATATATTTT. The V gene is TRBV7-5, the J gene TRBJ1-3. TRBV7-5 is a known pseudogene. The CDR3 contains 14 residues.

This chain joins TRBV6-1 and TRBJ2-3; D might be TRBD1 (6 bases). This CDR3 is built from 16 residues. Trimming left V 1 base short and J 2 bases short, with 13 bases between. Germline V gene data show CDR1 as MNHNS and CDR2 as SASEGT. DNA for the CDR3: TGTGCCAGCAGTGAAGTACAGGGCCACCCCACAGATACGCAGTATTTT. Translated, it gives CASSEVQGHPTDTQYF.

This clone is a singleton in its sample. The chain combines TRBV7-9 with TRBJ2-2; D possibly corresponds to TRBD2 (6 bases). CDR3 length: 17 residues. CDR1 SEHNR and CDR2 FQNEAQ come from the germline V gene (reference sequence). V was shortened by 5 bases and J by 6 bases, with 22 bases between the two germline ends. The CDR3 loop reads CASSLGSTRLVAGELFF. The CDR3 DNA is TGTGCCAGCAGCCTCGGATCGACTAGACTTGTCGCCGGGGAGCTGTTTTTT.

On this clone itself: The junction shows a germline mismatch at one end, possibly a read error. The chain joins TRBV7-7 to TRBJ2-5; D tentatively fits TRBD1 or TRBD2 (6 bases each). The CDR3 contains 17 residues. Germline V CDR1 and CDR2: SSHAT, FNYEAQ (reference sequence). CDR3 coding DNA: TGTGCTAGCAGCTTAGATCTCGGGGGCGCCGTCCAAGAGACCCAGTACTTC. It yields the protein CASSLDLGGAVQETQYF.

The rearrangement uses TRBV5-4 and TRBJ2-7, with TRBD2 matching over 10 bases. This CDR3 has 13 amino acids. CDR1 SGHNT and CDR2 YYREEE come from the germline V gene (reference sequence). The junction had 1 base not matched to a gene; V was cut back by 3 bases and J by 4 bases. The CDR3: CASSSGLAYEQYF. The CDR3 DNA reads TGTGCCAGCAGCTCGGGACTAGCGTACGAGCAGTACTTC.

J is TRBJ2-3 and V is TRBV6-4; 7 bases are a match to TRBD2. CDR1 and CDR2 (germline): MRHNA, SNTAGT. The J segment lost 0 bases and the V segment lost 4 bases, leaving 4 bases of the junction unmatched. The CDR3 contains 15 residues. This CDR3 reads CASSVFSGSTDTQYF. CDR3 bases: TGTGCCAGCAGTGTCTTTAGCGGGAGCACAGATACGCAGTATTTT.

The V and J genes are TRBV5-5 and TRBJ1-2; 7 bases are shared with TRBD1. Looked up from germline, CDR1 is SGHKS and CDR2 is YYEKEE (reference sequence). The junction had 8 bases not matched to a gene; V was cut back by 1 base and J by 5 bases. The CDR3 sequence is 15 residues long. This CDR3 reads CASSLSPGGSYGYTF. The CDR3 region has the DNA TGTGCCAGCAGCTTGAGTCCAGGGGGAAGTTATGGCTACACCTTC.

This clone is a singleton in its sample. The chain has TRBV27 and TRBJ2-7, with TRBD2 as a possible D gene (5 bases). V lost 6 bases to trimming and J lost 2 bases, with 17 bases between them. CDR1 is MNHEY and CDR2 is SMNVEV in the germline V gene (reference sequence). The length of the CDR3 is 15 residues. For the CDR3, the DNA is TGTGCCAGCAGAGAAACTAGGTGGGGTCCCTACGAGCAGTACTTC. Translating it yields CASRETRWGPYEQYF.

V is TRBV5-5 and J is TRBJ2-7; tentative D call: TRBD2 (6 bases). V lost 3 bases and J lost 6, with 13 bases in between. CDR3 length: 13 amino acids. Per germline, CDR1 SGHKS and CDR2 YYEKEE (reference sequence). The CDR3 region is CASSSGGQPEQYF. CDR3 sequence (DNA): TGTGCCAGCAGCTCCGGAGGGCAGCCCGAGCAGTACTTC.

The chain joins TRBV12-5 to TRBJ1-5; D gene ambiguous. V was cut by 6 bases and J by 6 bases, with 12 bases left in between. Germline assignment: CDR1 LGHNT and CDR2 FRNRAP. CDR3 length: 13 amino acids. The chain's CDR3 is CASGKGAGQPQHF. CDR3 DNA sequence: TGTGCTAGTGGAAAGGGAGCGGGTCAGCCCCAGCATTTT.

The rearrangement uses TRBV7-2 and TRBJ2-1; tentative D call: TRBD2 (6 bases). CDR1 and CDR2 from the germline V gene are SGHTA and FQGNSA. V was clipped by 5 bases and J by 8 bases, with 16 bases between them. This CDR3 region has 14 residues. The CDR3 here is CASSLSFTGDEQFF. For the CDR3, the DNA is TGTGCCAGCAGCCTATCCTTTACGGGGGATGAGCAGTTCTTC.

The chain uses TRBV5-1 and TRBJ2-6, with D unclear. V lost 4 bases and J lost 2, with 10 bases in between. This CDR3 region has 15 residues. CDR1 is SGHRS and CDR2 is YFSETQ in the germline V gene. This chain's CDR3 is CASSPVPTGANVLTF. CDR3 in DNA: TGCGCCAGCAGCCCGGTACCTACTGGGGCCAACGTCCTGACTTTC.

The chain recombines TRBV28 with TRBJ2-7; 11 nucleotides agree with TRBD1. CDR1 is MDHEN, CDR2 SYDVKM, per germline. The V gene end was trimmed by 7 bases and the J gene end by 4 bases; junction bases not matched to a gene: 3. The length of the CDR3 is 13 residues. This CDR3 is CASKDRGLYEQYF. The CDR3 bases are TGTGCCAGCAAGGACAGGGGGCTGTACGAGCAGTACTTC.

The chain joins TRBV27 to TRBJ1-1, with D possibly being TRBD1 (6 bases). V lost 8 bases and J lost 4, with 14 bases in between. Germline values: CDR1 MNHEY, CDR2 SMNVEV (reference sequence). The CDR3 spans 13 residues. CDR3 residues: CASARGLGTEAFF. The CDR3 DNA reads as TGTGCCAGCGCCAGGGGATTGGGCACTGAAGCTTTCTTT.

The sample holds a few counts of this clone. V is TRBV4-1 and J is TRBJ2-2, with D unresolved. CDR1 and CDR2 (germline): MGHRA, YSYEKL. The CDR3 is 14 amino acids. V shed 1 base and J shed 2 bases, with 5 bases lying between them. For the CDR3, the DNA is TGCGCCAGCAGCCAAGGACCAAACACCGGGGAGCTGTTTTTT. Its translation: CASSQGPNTGELFF.

J is TRBJ2-2 and V is TRBV4-2; D possibly corresponds to TRBD2 (7 bases). The CDR3 covers 16 residues. CDR1 and CDR2 (germline): LGHNA, YNFKEQ. V was cut by 6 bases and J by 7 bases, with 21 bases left in between. CDR3 region: CASSPTRGAGGGELFF. DNA of the CDR3: TGTGCCAGCAGTCCTACTCGGGGGGCCGGTGGCGGGGAGCTGTTTTTT.